Here is one T cell receptor (beta chain) with its context. The PCR used 60 Vbeta and 13 Jbeta primers. TCRdb keeps only in-frame clones here, not all; method: immunoSEQ multiplex PCR. The sample carries tens of thousands of clones, 75% recorded once. Germline CDR1 reads MGHRA; CDR2 reads YSYEKL. CDR3 length: 20 amino acids. J lost 1 base, V lost 0 bases, and 14 bases had no gene match. The data originate from a study of cytomegalovirus exposure and HLA in healthy donors. This clonotype was obtained from a man aged 65 to 85 in good health and CMV-seronegative. This chain joins TRBV4-1 and TRBJ2-1; the match to TRBD2 covers 8 bases. Material for sequencing was PBMCs. DNA of the CDR3: TGCGCCAGCAGCCAAGAAACATCCGGTACCGGGACTAGATCCTACAATGAGCAGTTCTTC. Translation: CASSQETSGTGTRSYNEQFF.